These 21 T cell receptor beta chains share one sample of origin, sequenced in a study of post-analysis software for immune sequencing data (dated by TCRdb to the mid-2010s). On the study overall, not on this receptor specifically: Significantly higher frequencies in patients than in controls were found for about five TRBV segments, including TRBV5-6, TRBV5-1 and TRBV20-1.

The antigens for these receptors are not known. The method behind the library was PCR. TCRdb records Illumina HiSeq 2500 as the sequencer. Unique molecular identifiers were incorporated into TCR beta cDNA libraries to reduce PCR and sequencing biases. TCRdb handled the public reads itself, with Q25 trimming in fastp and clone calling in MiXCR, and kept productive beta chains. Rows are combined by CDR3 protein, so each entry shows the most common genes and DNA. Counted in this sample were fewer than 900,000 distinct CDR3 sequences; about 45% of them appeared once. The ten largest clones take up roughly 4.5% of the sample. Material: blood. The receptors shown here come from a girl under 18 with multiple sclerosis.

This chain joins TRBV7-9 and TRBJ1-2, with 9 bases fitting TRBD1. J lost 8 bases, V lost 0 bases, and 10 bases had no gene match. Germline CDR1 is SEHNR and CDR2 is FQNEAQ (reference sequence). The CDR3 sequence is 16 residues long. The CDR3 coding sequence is TGTGCCAGCAGCTTAGCGGACGACAGGGGGACCCGGGGCTACACCTTC. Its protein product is CASSLADDRGTRGYTF.

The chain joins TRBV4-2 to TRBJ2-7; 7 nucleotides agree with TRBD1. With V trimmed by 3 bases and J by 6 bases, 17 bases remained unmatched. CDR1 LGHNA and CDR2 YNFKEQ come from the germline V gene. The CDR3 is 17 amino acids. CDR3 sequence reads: CASSQRLSGGQLSEQYF. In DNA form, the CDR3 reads TGTGCCAGCAGCCAGAGGCTAAGTGGGGGACAGTTGTCCGAGCAGTACTTC.

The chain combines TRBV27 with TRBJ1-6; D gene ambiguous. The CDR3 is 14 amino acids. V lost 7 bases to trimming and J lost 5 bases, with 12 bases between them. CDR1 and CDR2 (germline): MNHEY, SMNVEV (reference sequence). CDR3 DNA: TGTGCCAGCACCCCGGGTCTTCATAATTCACCCCTCCACTTT. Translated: CASTPGLHNSPLHF.

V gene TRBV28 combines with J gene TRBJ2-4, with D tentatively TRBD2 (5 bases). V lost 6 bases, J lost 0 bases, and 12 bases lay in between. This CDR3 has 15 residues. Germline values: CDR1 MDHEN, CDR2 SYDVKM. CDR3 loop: CASSYSEIAKNIQYF. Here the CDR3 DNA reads TGTGCCAGCAGCTATAGCGAGATAGCCAAAAACATTCAGTACTTC.

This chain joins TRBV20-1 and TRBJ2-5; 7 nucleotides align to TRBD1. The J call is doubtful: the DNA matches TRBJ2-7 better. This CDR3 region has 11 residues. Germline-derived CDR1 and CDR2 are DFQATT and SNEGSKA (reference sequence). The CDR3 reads CSARGSGEQYF. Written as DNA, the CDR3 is TGCAGTGCCAGGGGGTCGGGCGAGCAGTACTTC.

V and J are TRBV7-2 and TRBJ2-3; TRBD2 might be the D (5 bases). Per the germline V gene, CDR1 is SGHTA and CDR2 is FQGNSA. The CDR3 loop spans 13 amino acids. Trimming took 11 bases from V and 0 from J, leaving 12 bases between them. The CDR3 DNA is TGTGCCTCGATAGCGTTTAGCACAGATACGCAGTATTTT. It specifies CASIAFSTDTQYF.

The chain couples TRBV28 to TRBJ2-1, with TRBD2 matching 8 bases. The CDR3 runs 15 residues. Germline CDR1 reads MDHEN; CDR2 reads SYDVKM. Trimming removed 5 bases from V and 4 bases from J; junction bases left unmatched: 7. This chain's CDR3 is CASSTRTSTYNEQFF. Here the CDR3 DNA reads TGTGCCAGCAGTACAAGGACTAGCACTTACAATGAGCAGTTCTTC.

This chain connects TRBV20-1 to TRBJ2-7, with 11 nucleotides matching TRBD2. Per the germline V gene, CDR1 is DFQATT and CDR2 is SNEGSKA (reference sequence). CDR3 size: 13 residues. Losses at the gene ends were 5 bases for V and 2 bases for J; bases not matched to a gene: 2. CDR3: CSASTSGAYEQYF. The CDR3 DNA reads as TGCAGTGCTTCGACTAGCGGGGCCTACGAGCAGTACTTC.

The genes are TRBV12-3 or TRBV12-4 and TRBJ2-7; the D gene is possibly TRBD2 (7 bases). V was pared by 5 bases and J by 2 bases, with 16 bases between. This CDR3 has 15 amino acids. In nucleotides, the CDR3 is TGTGCCAGCAGTAGCCCACGGGGGGCAACCTACGAGCAGTACTTC. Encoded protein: CASSSPRGATYEQYF.

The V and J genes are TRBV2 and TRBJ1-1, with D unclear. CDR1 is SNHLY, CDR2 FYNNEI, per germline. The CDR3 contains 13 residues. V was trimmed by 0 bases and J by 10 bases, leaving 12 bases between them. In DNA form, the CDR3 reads TGTGCCAGCAGTGAAGCGAACGGGCTCACAGCTTTCTTT. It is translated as CASSEANGLTAFF.

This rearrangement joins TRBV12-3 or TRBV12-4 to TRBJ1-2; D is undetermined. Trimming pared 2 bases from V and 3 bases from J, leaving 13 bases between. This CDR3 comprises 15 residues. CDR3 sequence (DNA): TGTGCCAGCAGTTTATCGTCAGGCTCCCACTATGGCTACACCTTC. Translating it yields CASSLSSGSHYGYTF.

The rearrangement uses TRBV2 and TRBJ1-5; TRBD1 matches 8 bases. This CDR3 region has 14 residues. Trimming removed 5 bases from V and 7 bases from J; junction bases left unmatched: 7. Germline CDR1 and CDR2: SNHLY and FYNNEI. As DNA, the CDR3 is TGTGCCAGCAGTACCCAACAGGGGGGCCAGCCCCAGCATTTT. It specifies CASSTQQGGQPQHF.

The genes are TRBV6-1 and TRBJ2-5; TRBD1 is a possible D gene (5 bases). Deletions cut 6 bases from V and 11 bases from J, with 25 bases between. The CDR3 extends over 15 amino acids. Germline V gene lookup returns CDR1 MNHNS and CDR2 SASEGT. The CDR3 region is CASRESSGMGTTQYF. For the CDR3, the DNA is TGTGCCAGCAGGGAGTCATCAGGGATGGGTACGACGCAGTACTTC.

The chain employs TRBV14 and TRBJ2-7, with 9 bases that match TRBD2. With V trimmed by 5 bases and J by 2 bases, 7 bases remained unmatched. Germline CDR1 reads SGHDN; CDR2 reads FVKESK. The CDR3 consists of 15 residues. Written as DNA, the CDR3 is TGTGCCAGCAGCATTCGACTAGCGGTACCCTACGAGCAGTACTTC. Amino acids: CASSIRLAVPYEQYF.

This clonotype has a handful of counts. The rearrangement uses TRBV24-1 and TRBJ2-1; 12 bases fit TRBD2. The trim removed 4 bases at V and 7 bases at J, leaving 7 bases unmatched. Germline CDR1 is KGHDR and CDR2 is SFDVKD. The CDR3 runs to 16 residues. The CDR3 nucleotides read TGTGCCACCAGTGACCCACTAGCGGGAGGTTTGAATGAGCAGTTCTTC. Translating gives CATSDPLAGGLNEQFF.

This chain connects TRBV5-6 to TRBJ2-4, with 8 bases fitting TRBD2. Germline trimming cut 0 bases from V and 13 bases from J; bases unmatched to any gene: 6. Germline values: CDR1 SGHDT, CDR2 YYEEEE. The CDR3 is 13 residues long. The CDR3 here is CASSLGEREIQYF. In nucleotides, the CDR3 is TGTGCCAGCAGCTTGGGGGAGCGGGAGATCCAGTACTTC. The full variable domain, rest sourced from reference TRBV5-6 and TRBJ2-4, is DAGVTQSPTHLIKTRGQQVTLRCSPKSGHDTVSWYQQALGQGPQFIFQYYEEEERQRGNFPDRFSGHQFPNYSSELNVNALLLGDSALYLCASSLGEREIQYFGAGTRLSVL.

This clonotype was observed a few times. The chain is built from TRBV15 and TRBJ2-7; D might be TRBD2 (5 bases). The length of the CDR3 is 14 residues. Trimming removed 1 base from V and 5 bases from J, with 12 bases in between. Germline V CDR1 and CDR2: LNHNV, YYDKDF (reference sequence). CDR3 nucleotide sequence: TGTGCCACCAGCAGAGGGGGAGTTTTCCACGAGCAGTACTTC. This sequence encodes CATSRGGVFHEQYF.

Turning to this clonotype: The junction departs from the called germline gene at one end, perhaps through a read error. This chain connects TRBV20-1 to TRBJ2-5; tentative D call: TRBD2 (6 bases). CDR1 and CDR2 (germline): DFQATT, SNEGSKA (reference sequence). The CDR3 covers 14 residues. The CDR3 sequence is CSAPRGSSKEAQYF. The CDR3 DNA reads TGCAGTGCTCCCCGGGGGAGTAGTAAAGAGGCCCAGTACTTC.

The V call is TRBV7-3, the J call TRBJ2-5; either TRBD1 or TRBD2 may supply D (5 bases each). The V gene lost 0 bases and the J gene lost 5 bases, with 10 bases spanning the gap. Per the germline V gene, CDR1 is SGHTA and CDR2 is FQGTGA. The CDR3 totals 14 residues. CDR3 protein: CASSLTGVRETQYF. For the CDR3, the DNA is TGTGCCAGCAGCTTAACGGGGGTCCGGGAGACCCAGTACTTC. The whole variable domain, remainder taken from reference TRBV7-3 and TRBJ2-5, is GAGVSQTPSNKVTEKGKYVELRCDPISGHTALYWYRQSLGQGPEFLIYFQGTGAADDSGLPNDRFFAVRPEGSVSTLKIQRTERGDSAVYLCASSLTGVRETQYFGPGTRLLVL.

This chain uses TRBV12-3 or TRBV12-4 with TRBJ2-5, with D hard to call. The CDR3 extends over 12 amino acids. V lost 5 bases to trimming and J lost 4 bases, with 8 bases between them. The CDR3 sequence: CASSRLLETQYF. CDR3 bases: TGTGCCAGCAGTCGACTGTTAGAGACCCAGTACTTC.

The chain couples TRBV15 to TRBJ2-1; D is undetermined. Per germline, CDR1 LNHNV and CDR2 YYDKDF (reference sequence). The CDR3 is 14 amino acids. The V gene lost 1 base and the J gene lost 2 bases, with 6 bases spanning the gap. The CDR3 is CATSRVGTYNEQFF. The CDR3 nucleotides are TGTGCCACCAGCAGAGTAGGGACCTACAATGAGCAGTTCTTC. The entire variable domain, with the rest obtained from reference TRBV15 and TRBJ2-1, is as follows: DAMVIQNPRYQVTQFGKPVTLSCSQTLNHNVMYWYQQKSSQAPKLLFHYYDKDFNNEADTPDNFQSRRPNTSFCFLDIRSPGLGDTAMYLCATSRVGTYNEQFFGPGTRLTVL.